This T cell receptor beta chain was captured in a study of CD8+ T cells in alopecia areata. General study findings and limits: In scalp samples, resident alphabeta T cells of normal skin are also sequenced.

On this clone: Its antigen is still unknown.

Isolated RNA was reverse transcribed into cDNA used as the sequencing template. The protocol was immunoSEQ multiplex PCR, while the TCRdb copy is restricted to in-frame clones and leaves out a portion. This table holds 100,000 to 150,000 clones, about 50% found once. The study team obtained lesional scalp punch biopsies and peripheral blood from alopecia areata patients. Sorted out of PBMCs were CD4+ T cells and CD8+ T cells. V shed 6 bases and J 2 bases; nucleotides not matched to a gene: 2. From germline, CDR1 is MNHEY and CDR2 SMNVEV (reference sequence). The CDR3 is 14 amino acids. The sequenced sample consisted of NKG2D-low CD8+ T cells sorted from blood. This TCR was sampled from a human donor with alopecia areata. The chain couples TRBV27 to TRBJ2-7; TRBD2 aligns across 12 bases. CDR3 DNA sequence: TGTGCCAGCAGGGGGACTAGCGGGCCCTACGAGCAGTACTTC. This translates into CASRGTSGPYEQYF.